One sample yielded the 32 T cell receptor beta chains listed below, sequenced in a study of blood T cell repertoires in COVID-19. Using immunoSEQ multiplex PCR, the repertoire was profiled, and TCRdb retains in-frame clones only, with some absent. The sample includes some 250,000 clones, approximately 81% seen only once; the top ten take roughly 3%. The source material was peripheral blood. The receptors derive from a woman aged 18-35 years with acute or convalescent COVID-19.

This clone was picked up a small number of times. The chain recombines TRBV19 with TRBJ2-3; D is undetermined. This CDR3 has 14 residues. Per germline, CDR1 LNHDA and CDR2 SQIVND (reference sequence). With 7 bases removed from V and 2 bases from J, the gap between germline ends came to 13 bases. The CDR3 is CASKAGKNTDTQYF. The CDR3 DNA follows: TGTGCCAGTAAGGCAGGAAAAAACACAGATACGCAGTATTTT.

V gene TRBV6-5 combines with J gene TRBJ1-2; no definite D call. Per the germline V gene, CDR1 is MNHEY and CDR2 is SVGAGI. This CDR3 comprises 12 residues. V lost 4 bases to trimming and J lost 2 bases, with 5 bases between them. Here the CDR3 reads CASSSVNYGYTF. The CDR3 region has the DNA TGTGCCAGCAGTTCGGTGAACTATGGCTACACCTTC.

This clone was counted a single time. The rearrangement joins TRBV7-9 to TRBJ1-1; TRBD1 aligns across 7 bases. Germline CDR1 is SEHNR and CDR2 is FQNEAQ (reference sequence). V dropped 4 bases and J dropped 5; count of bases not matched to a gene: 7. The CDR3 has 14 residues. CDR3 in amino acids: CASSWTGGGTEAFF. The DNA for the CDR3 is TGTGCCAGCAGCTGGACAGGTGGAGGGACTGAAGCTTTCTTT.

The chain recombines TRBV27 with TRBJ2-7, with TRBD1 identical over 8 bases. Germline V lookup: CDR1 MNHEY, CDR2 SMNVEV (reference sequence). The ends lost 0 bases at V and 2 bases at J; junction bases unmatched: 6. The CDR3 is 16 amino acids. CDR3 amino acids: CASSLSGQGAPYEQYF. The CDR3 nucleotides are TGTGCCAGCAGTTTATCGGGCCAGGGGGCCCCCTACGAGCAGTACTTC.

The rearrangement joins TRBV9 to TRBJ1-5; no reliable D call. V lost 8 bases to trimming and J lost 4 bases, with 7 bases between them. The length of the CDR3 is 11 residues. CDR1 is SGDLS, CDR2 YYNGEE, per germline. CDR3 DNA: TGTGCCAGGGGAGGGAATCAGCCCCAGCATTTT. This gives the protein CARGGNQPQHF.

The V gene is TRBV15, the J gene TRBJ1-2; the D gene is possibly TRBD1 (6 bases). With 0 bases removed from V and 7 bases from J, the gap between germline ends came to 15 bases. CDR1 is LNHNV and CDR2 is YYDKDF in the germline V gene (reference sequence). This CDR3 region has 15 residues. CDR3 DNA sequence: TGTGCCACCAGCAGAGAAGGAACAGGGTTGGGTGGCTACACCTTC. The encoded protein is CATSREGTGLGGYTF.

With regard to this clone: A read error may account for a junction end that differs from germline. This sequence joins TRBV7-7 and TRBJ1-2, with D unclear. This CDR3 is 16 amino acids long. Germline V gene lookup returns CDR1 SSHAT and CDR2 FNYEAQ (reference sequence). The CDR3 sequence is CASSYLTTPPVVGYTF. The CDR3 coding sequence is TGTGCTAGCAGCTATTTGACTACTCCTCCGGTTGTTGGCTACACCTTC.

This chain links TRBV27 with TRBJ2-3; tentative D call: TRBD2 (6 bases). CDR3 length: 13 residues. Trimming shortened V by 8 bases and J by 9 bases, and 18 bases separated the two germline ends. Germline V gives CDR1 MNHEY, CDR2 SMNVEV (reference sequence). The CDR3 nucleotides are TGTGCCAGCCTTCAGTTGGGAGGACAAACGCAGTATTTT. Translated, it gives CASLQLGGQTQYF.

The rearrangement uses TRBV19 and TRBJ1-2; TRBD1 matches at 7 bases. The CDR3 is 14 amino acids. Per germline, CDR1 LNHDA and CDR2 SQIVND (reference sequence). Germline trimming cut 3 bases from V and 4 bases from J; bases unmatched to any gene: 5. CDR3 amino acids: CASSIGTGAYGYTF. The DNA of the CDR3 is TGTGCCAGTAGTATCGGAACAGGGGCCTATGGCTACACCTTC. Full variable domain (rest looked up from reference TRBV19 and TRBJ1-2): DGGITQSPKYLFRKEGQNVTLSCEQNLNHDAMYWYRQDPGQGLRLIYYSQIVNDFQKGDIAEGYSVSREKKESFPLTVTSAQKNPTAFYLCASSIGTGAYGYTFGSGTRLTVV.

This clone was counted between two and nine times. This CDR3 reads CASLSSGANVLTF. Here the CDR3 DNA reads TGTGCCAGCCTGAGCTCTGGGGCCAACGTCCTGACTTTC. The V call is TRBV2, the J call TRBJ2-6; D is unresolved. Trimming stripped 8 bases from V and 0 bases from J, with 5 bases between. This CDR3 is 13 amino acids long. From germline, CDR1 is SNHLY and CDR2 FYNNEI. Full variable domain (missing parts from reference TRBV2 and TRBJ2-6): EPEVTQTPSHQVTQMGQEVILRCVPISNHLYFYWYRQILGQKVEFLVSFYNNEISEKSEIFDDQFSVERPDGSNFTLKIRSTKLEDSAMYFCASLSSGANVLTFGAGSRLTVL.

The rearrangement joins TRBV14 to TRBJ2-7; perhaps TRBD1 as D (5 bases). The V gene's germline CDR1 is SGHDN and CDR2 FVKESK. Trimming stripped 8 bases from V and 3 bases from J, with 8 bases between. The CDR3 consists of 11 residues. The CDR3 bases are TGTGCCAGCGCTAGGGGCTACGAGCAGTACTTC. Translation: CASARGYEQYF.

V and J are TRBV19 and TRBJ2-5; 9 bases map to TRBD2. Germline CDR1 LNHDA, CDR2 SQIVND (reference sequence). The CDR3 is 16 amino acids. The CDR3 DNA sequence: TGTGTCATCACACCGACTAGCGGAGCCAGGCGGGAGACCCAGTACTTC. Its translation: CVITPTSGARRETQYF.

The chain uses TRBV6-5 and TRBJ2-1; 8 nucleotides agree with TRBD2. V shed 0 bases, J shed 0 bases, and the junction held 1 base outside the gene matches. CDR3 length: 16 residues. The germline V gene has CDR1 MNHEY and CDR2 SVGAGI. The CDR3 sequence is CASSYSSGSSYNEQFF. The CDR3 DNA sequence: TGTGCCAGCAGTTACTCGAGCGGGAGCTCCTACAATGAGCAGTTCTTC.

This clone was observed a few times. This chain joins TRBV5-1 and TRBJ2-2; D not certain. Germline assignment: CDR1 SGHRS and CDR2 YFSETQ. CDR3 length equals 14 residues. V was shortened by 3 bases and J by 0 bases, with 6 bases between the two germline ends. In DNA form, the CDR3 reads TGCGCCAGCAGCTCCCCGGCGAACACCGGGGAGCTGTTTTTT. Translated, it gives CASSSPANTGELFF.

The chain recombines TRBV6-4 with TRBJ2-3; TRBD1 agrees at 7 bases. The CDR3 loop spans 15 amino acids. Germline-derived CDR1 and CDR2 are MRHNA and SNTAGT. Trimming removed 3 bases from V and 2 bases from J; junction bases left unmatched: 5. CDR3 sequence: CASSETGWVTDTQYF. The CDR3 coding sequence is TGTGCCAGCAGTGAGACAGGGTGGGTCACAGATACGCAGTATTTT.

The rearrangement uses TRBV5-5 and TRBJ2-1; D gene unclear. Germline lookup yields CDR1 SGHKS and CDR2 YYEKEE (reference sequence). Trimming pared 0 bases from V and 3 bases from J, leaving 7 bases between. The CDR3 extends over 14 amino acids. The CDR3 is CASSLAGFYNEQFF. DNA of the CDR3: TGTGCCAGCAGCTTGGCAGGCTTCTACAATGAGCAGTTCTTC.

V usage is TRBV5-6 and J usage is TRBJ1-2; 9 nucleotides align to TRBD1. Germline V gives CDR1 SGHDT, CDR2 YYEEEE. CDR3 length equals 13 residues. V shed 4 bases and J 5 bases; nucleotides not matched to a gene: 3. This CDR3 reads CASSPQGAYGYTF. CDR3 coding DNA: TGTGCCAGCAGCCCACAGGGGGCATATGGCTACACCTTC. The full variable domain, rest sourced from reference TRBV5-6 and TRBJ1-2, is DAGVTQSPTHLIKTRGQQVTLRCSPKSGHDTVSWYQQALGQGPQFIFQYYEEEERQRGNFPDRFSGHQFPNYSSELNVNALLLGDSALYLCASSPQGAYGYTFGSGTRLTVV.

This clone occurred a few times. V gene TRBV2 combines with J gene TRBJ2-7; TRBD2 matches 9 bases. Germline V CDR1 and CDR2: SNHLY, FYNNEI. There are 15 residues in the CDR3. V lost 7 bases, J lost 10 bases, and 17 bases stayed unmatched. The CDR3 bases are TGTGCCAGCAAATTTATGACTAGCGGCCCTGCCGAACAGTACTTC. Amino acid sequence: CASKFMTSGPAEQYF. The full variable domain, its missing parts supplied by reference TRBV2 and TRBJ2-7, is EPEVTQTPSHQVTQMGQEVILRCVPISNHLYFYWYRQILGQKVEFLVSFYNNEISEKSEIFDDQFSVERPDGSNFTLKIRSTKLEDSAMYFCASKFMTSGPAEQYFGPGTRLTVT.

The chain carries TRBV6-2 or TRBV6-3 and TRBJ2-1; TRBD1 might be the D (6 bases). Germline V gene data show CDR1 as MNHEY and CDR2 as SVGEGT. CDR3 length: 16 residues. V lost 2 bases and J lost 5, with 16 bases in between. The CDR3 region is CASSYGTFQADNEQFF. In DNA form, the CDR3 reads TGTGCCAGCAGTTACGGGACATTCCAAGCCGACAATGAGCAGTTCTTC.

The chain employs TRBV7-9 and TRBJ2-1; weak D call: TRBD2 (6 bases). This CDR3 has 15 residues. Germline CDR1 reads SEHNR; CDR2 reads FQNEAQ (reference sequence). Trimming took off 2 bases at V and 3 bases at J, with 11 bases between the two ends. The CDR3 DNA is TGTGCCAGCAGCTTATCGGCGGGAAGCTACAATGAGCAGTTCTTC. This gives the protein CASSLSAGSYNEQFF.

The V call is TRBV12-3 or TRBV12-4, the J call TRBJ2-7, with 7 nucleotides matching TRBD1. The J segment lost 5 bases and the V segment lost 4 bases, leaving 5 bases of the junction unmatched. CDR3 length equals 13 residues. The CDR3 DNA reads as TGTGCCAGCAGTTACGGGACAGAGGACGAGCAGTACTTC. This encodes CASSYGTEDEQYF.

The chain has TRBV7-3 and TRBJ2-7, with 10 bases lining up with TRBD2. The CDR3 length is 14 residues. The ends lost 5 bases at V and 3 bases at J; junction bases unmatched: 4. Germline loops: CDR1 SGHTA, CDR2 FQGTGA. CDR3 sequence: CASSVSSGSYEQYF. CDR3 sequence (DNA): TGTGCCAGCAGCGTATCTAGCGGGAGCTACGAGCAGTACTTC.

This sequence joins TRBV10-3 and TRBJ1-1; the match to TRBD1 covers 11 bases. CDR3 length equals 16 residues. Germline V gives CDR1 ENHRY, CDR2 SYGVKD. Germline trimming cut 3 bases from V and 3 bases from J; bases unmatched to any gene: 6. The CDR3 protein is CAISDFGQGADTEAFF. As DNA, the CDR3 is TGTGCCATCAGTGACTTCGGACAGGGGGCAGACACTGAAGCTTTCTTT.

The chain has TRBV29-1 and TRBJ2-1; 12 bases map to TRBD2. Germline CDR1 is SQVTM and CDR2 is ANQGSEA. The CDR3 is 15 residues long. V was pared by 5 bases and J by 7 bases, with 9 bases of the junction left unmatched. CDR3: CSVSRTSGIYNEQFF. The DNA for the CDR3 is TGCAGCGTTTCGAGGACTAGCGGGATTTATAATGAGCAGTTCTTC.

The chain employs TRBV7-2 and TRBJ2-7, with 11 bases lining up with TRBD2. V lost 2 bases to trimming and J lost 2 bases; unmatched junction nucleotides: 2. Germline V gene sequence: CDR1 SGHTA, CDR2 FQGNSA. CDR3 size: 15 residues. CDR3 DNA: TGTGCCAGCAGCTTAATGGGACTAGCGGCCTACGAGCAGTACTTC. Protein product: CASSLMGLAAYEQYF.

CDR3: CASSTGQGYEQYF. CDR3 coding DNA: TGTGCCAGCTCAACAGGGCAGGGGTACGAGCAGTACTTC. This chain links TRBV18 with TRBJ2-7; maybe TRBD1 (6 bases). The CDR3 has 13 residues. Germline CDR1 and CDR2: KGHSH and LQKENI. The ends were cut back, 5 bases at V and 4 bases at J, with 12 bases in the middle.

This clone was counted a single time. The V and J genes are TRBV5-4 and TRBJ1-2, with D perhaps matching TRBD1 (6 bases). Trimming took off 1 base at V and 2 bases at J, with 12 bases between the two ends. This CDR3 is built from 15 residues. CDR1 SGHNT and CDR2 YYREEE come from the germline V gene (reference sequence). Here the CDR3 DNA reads TGTGCCAGCAGCTTGAGCCAAGGACAGAACTATGGCTACACCTTC. Residues: CASSLSQGQNYGYTF.

The V and J genes are TRBV5-1 and TRBJ2-1; D possibly corresponds to TRBD2 (5 bases). The CDR3 spans 15 residues. Trimming left V 0 bases short and J 9 bases short, with 16 bases between. Germline values: CDR1 SGHRS, CDR2 YFSETQ. The CDR3 sequence: CASSLEWTGISEQFF. The CDR3, as DNA: TGCGCCAGCAGCTTGGAGTGGACTGGCATTAGTGAGCAGTTCTTC.

The CDR3 spells CASRRQFRNEQFF. In DNA form, the CDR3 reads TGTGCCAGCAGAAGACAGTTCCGCAATGAGCAGTTCTTC. The chain has TRBV2 and TRBJ2-1; maybe TRBD1 (5 bases). The CDR3 loop spans 13 amino acids. Germline CDR1 reads SNHLY; CDR2 reads FYNNEI. Trimming stripped 6 bases from V and 6 bases from J, with 12 bases between. Full variable domain (missing parts from reference TRBV2 and TRBJ2-1): EPEVTQTPSHQVTQMGQEVILRCVPISNHLYFYWYRQILGQKVEFLVSFYNNEISEKSEIFDDQFSVERPDGSNFTLKIRSTKLEDSAMYFCASRRQFRNEQFFGPGTRLTVL.

This rearrangement joins TRBV3-1 (or the pseudogene TRBV3-2) to TRBJ2-1; tentatively, D is TRBD2 (6 bases). The V gene lost 1 base and the J gene lost 4 bases, with 17 bases spanning the gap. CDR1 is LGHDT, CDR2 YNNKEL, per germline (reference sequence). The CDR3 extends over 17 amino acids. Written as DNA, the CDR3 is TGTGCCAGCAGCCAAGGGACGAGTAGGACTACATACAATGAGCAGTTCTTC. This codes for CASSQGTSRTTYNEQFF.

This chain joins TRBV19 and TRBJ1-3, with 7 positions matching TRBD1. V gave up 3 bases and J gave up 6 bases; unmatched junction bases: 11. This CDR3 has 16 amino acids. In germline, CDR1 is LNHDA, CDR2 SQIVND (reference sequence). The CDR3 reads CASSIANRGGANTIYF. As DNA, the CDR3 is TGTGCCAGTAGTATCGCCAACAGGGGAGGCGCAAACACCATATATTTT.

The chain is built from TRBV6-2 or TRBV6-3 and TRBJ1-5, with 9 bases matching TRBD1. Looked up from germline, CDR1 is MNHEY and CDR2 is SVGEGT. CDR3 length: 15 residues. Trimming removed 0 bases from V and 7 bases from J; junction bases left unmatched: 4. CDR3 loop: CASSYSTGGKQPQHF. CDR3 bases: TGTGCCAGCAGTTACTCGACAGGGGGTAAACAGCCCCAGCATTTT.